This T cell receptor beta chain appears in the sequencing data of a study of Ad26.COV2.S vaccination and SARS-CoV-2 variants. Method: immunoSEQ multiplex PCR; TCRdb's copy keeps in-frame clones and lacks some. The sample carries about 680,000 clones, 80% to 90% recorded once. Study-wide results and caveats: Once vaccination had occurred, spike-specific CD8+ and CD4+ T cell responses reportedly showed substantial breadth.

Regarding treatment: approximately 18 received Ad26.COV2.S at low or high dose, single or two shots; about 5 received placebo; per-sample allocation not given. Day 63 following the first vaccine or placebo injection was when the samples were taken. Germline trimming cut 5 bases from V and 6 bases from J; bases unmatched to any gene: 7. Germline lookup yields CDR1 SEHNR and CDR2 FQNEAQ (reference sequence). There are 15 residues in the CDR3. Turning to this clone: Its specificity is unknown.

This TCR was sampled from a person between 18 and 59 years old who received the Ad26.COV2.S COVID-19 vaccine or a placebo. The V call is TRBV7-9, the J call TRBJ1-4; 9 nucleotides align to TRBD1. Sample: peripheral blood, taken in a trial of Ad26.COV2.S vaccine versus placebo. The CDR3 loop is CASSTTGGGYEKLFF. DNA of the CDR3: TGTGCCAGCAGCACAACAGGGGGCGGTTATGAAAAACTGTTTTTT.